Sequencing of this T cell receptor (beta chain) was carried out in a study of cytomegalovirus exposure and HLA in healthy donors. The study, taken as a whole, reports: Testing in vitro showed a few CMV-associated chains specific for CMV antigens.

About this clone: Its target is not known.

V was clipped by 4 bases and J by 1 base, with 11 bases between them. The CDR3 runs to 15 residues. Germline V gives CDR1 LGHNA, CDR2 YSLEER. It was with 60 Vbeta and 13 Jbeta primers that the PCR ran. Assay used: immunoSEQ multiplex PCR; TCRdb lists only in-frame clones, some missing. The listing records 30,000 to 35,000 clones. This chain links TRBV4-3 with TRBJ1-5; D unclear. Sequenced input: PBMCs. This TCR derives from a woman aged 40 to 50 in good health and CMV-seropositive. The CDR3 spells CASSPYAGSNQPQHF. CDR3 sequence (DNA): TGCGCCAGCAGCCCTTACGCTGGCAGCAATCAGCCCCAGCATTTT.